The rows below give T cell receptor beta chains drawn from one sample of a study of blood T cell repertoires in COVID-19. Assay used: immunoSEQ multiplex PCR; TCRdb lists only in-frame clones, some missing. The table lists about 260,000 clones, 80% to 90% of them singletons, with about a tenth in the top ten. Sequenced input: peripheral blood. These receptors originate from a woman aged 70-85 years with COVID-19, enrolled during active disease. Both conserved end residues are part of each CDR3. Fields, in order: D gene, V gene, J gene, clone size, CDR3 protein, CDR3 DNA. The D gene is left open where the match is weak. Size values are once, few and many counts, or a class for expanded clones, and some rows have none.

D: NA; V: TRBV19; J: TRBJ1-5; size: NA; CDR3: CASHDTPYSNQPQHF; DNA: TGTGCCAGTCACGACACGCCATATAGCAATCAGCCCCAGCATTTT
D: TRBD2; V: TRBV5-6; J: TRBJ2-1; size: NA; CDR3: CASSNSGSSYNEQFF; DNA: TGTGCCAGCAGCAATAGCGGGAGCTCCTACAATGAGCAGTTCTTC
D: NA; V: TRBV3-1/TRBV3-2; J: TRBJ1-1; size: NA; CDR3: CASSQDWALNTEAFF; DNA: TGTGCCAGCAGCCAAGACTGGGCCCTGAACACTGAAGCTTTCTTT
D: TRBD1; V: TRBV11-2; J: TRBJ1-1; size: few; CDR3: CASSWRDSVTEAFF; DNA: TGTGCCAGCAGCTGGAGGGACAGCGTGACTGAAGCTTTCTTT
D: NA; V: TRBV11-3; J: TRBJ2-7; size: NA; CDR3: CASSLGGNTYEQYF; DNA: TGTGCCAGCAGCTTAGGCGGCAACACCTACGAGCAGTACTTC
D: NA; V: TRBV7-9; J: TRBJ2-6; size: NA; CDR3: CASSLPGANVLTF; DNA: TGTGCCAGCTCCCTCCCTGGGGCCAACGTCCTGACTTTC
D: NA; V: TRBV27; J: TRBJ1-2; size: NA; CDR3: CASRMGQTNYGYTF; DNA: TGTGCCAGCAGGATGGGGCAGACTAACTATGGCTACACCTTC
D: TRBD2; V: TRBV18; J: TRBJ2-5; size: NA; CDR3: CASSQSGGGSGGQETQYF; DNA: TGTGCCAGCTCACAAAGCGGAGGTGGTAGCGGGGGCCAAGAGACCCAGTACTTC
D: NA; V: TRBV11-2; J: TRBJ1-4; size: NA; CDR3: CASSLALGGEKLFF; DNA: TGTGCCAGCAGCTTAGCGTTGGGGGGAGAAAAACTGTTTTTT
D: TRBD1; V: TRBV7-9; J: TRBJ2-1; size: NA; CDR3: CASLKQGAYNEQFF; DNA: TGTGCCAGTCTAAAACAGGGGGCTTACAATGAGCAGTTCTTC
D: NA; V: TRBV4-3; J: TRBJ1-2; size: once; CDR3: CASSQDLGRGYTF; DNA: TGCGCCAGCAGCCAAGATCTCGGGAGGGGCTACACCTTC
D: NA; V: TRBV30; J: TRBJ2-3; size: NA; CDR3: CAWSVGQGADTQYF; DNA: TGTGCCTGGAGTGTGGGACAAGGGGCAGATACGCAGTATTTT
D: TRBD2; V: TRBV28; J: TRBJ2-1; size: NA; CDR3: CASRSGTRLLEQFF; DNA: TGTGCCAGCAGGTCCGGGACTAGACTTCTTGAGCAGTTCTTC
D: NA; V: TRBV9; J: TRBJ2-1; size: NA; CDR3: CASSVEGWGPGEQFF; DNA: TGTGCCAGCAGCGTAGAGGGATGGGGCCCCGGTGAGCAGTTCTTC
D: NA; V: TRBV5-1; J: TRBJ1-5; size: NA; CDR3: CASSLSPGDQPQHF; DNA: TGCGCCAGCAGCTTGTCTCCAGGGGATCAGCCCCAGCATTTT
D: NA; V: TRBV7-9; J: TRBJ2-7; size: once; CDR3: CASSSIDTTYEQYF; DNA: TGTGCCAGCAGCTCTATCGACACGACCTACGAGCAGTACTTC
D: NA; V: TRBV19; J: TRBJ1-5; size: NA; CDR3: CASSIVQAVNQPQHF; DNA: TGTGCCAGTAGTATAGTGCAGGCCGTCAATCAGCCCCAGCATTTT
D: NA; V: TRBV2; J: TRBJ1-2; size: NA; CDR3: CASSHRGGALGYTF; DNA: TGTGCCAGCAGCCATCGGGGGGGGGCCCTTGGCTACACCTTC
D: TRBD1; V: TRBV6-5; J: TRBJ1-2; size: NA; CDR3: CASFHGQGRNYGYTF; DNA: TGTGCCAGCTTCCACGGACAGGGACGCAACTATGGCTACACCTTC
D: NA; V: TRBV3-1/TRBV3-2; J: TRBJ2-3; size: once; CDR3: CASSPRYSDTQYF; DNA: TGTGCCAGCAGCCCCCGGTATAGCGATACGCAGTATTTT